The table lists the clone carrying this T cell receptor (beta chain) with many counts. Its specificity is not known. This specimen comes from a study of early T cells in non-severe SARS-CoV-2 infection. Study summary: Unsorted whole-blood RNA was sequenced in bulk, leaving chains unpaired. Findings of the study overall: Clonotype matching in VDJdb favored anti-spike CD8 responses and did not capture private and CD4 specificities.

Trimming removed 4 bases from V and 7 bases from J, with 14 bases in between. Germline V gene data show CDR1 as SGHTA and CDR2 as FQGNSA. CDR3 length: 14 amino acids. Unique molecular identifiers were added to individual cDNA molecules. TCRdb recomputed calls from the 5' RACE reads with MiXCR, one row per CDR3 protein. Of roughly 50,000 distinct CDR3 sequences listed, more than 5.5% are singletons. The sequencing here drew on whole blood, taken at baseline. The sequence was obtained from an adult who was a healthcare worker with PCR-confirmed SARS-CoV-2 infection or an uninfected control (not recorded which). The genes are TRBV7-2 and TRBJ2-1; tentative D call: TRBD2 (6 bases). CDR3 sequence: CASSWRGEANEQFF. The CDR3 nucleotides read TGTGCCAGCAGCTGGAGGGGAGAAGCAAATGAGCAGTTCTTC.